These T cell receptor beta chains were read from a single sample in a study of T cells expressing NK-cell markers. Reanalyzing the 5' RACE reads, TCRdb keeps one entry per CDR3 protein, without DNA. This repertoire includes a few hundred thousand distinct CDR3 sequences. Sequencing was carried out using blood T cells: a sorted CD56 or NKG2C T cell subset, CD4+ or CD8+ T cells, or bulk PBMC T cells (not recorded which). These receptors were collected from a man aged 18 to 30 in good health. CDR3s include the opening cysteine and the closing phenylalanine or tryptophan.

V gene: TRBV20-1; J gene: TRBJ1-1; CDR3 length: 13; CDR3 protein: CSARSTGNTEAFF
V gene: TRBV5-1; J gene: TRBJ2-6; CDR3 length: 16; CDR3 protein: CASSFLNNSGANVLTF
V gene: TRBV29-1; J gene: TRBJ2-2; CDR3 length: 13; CDR3 protein: CSVGTGSPGELFF
V gene: TRBV6-5; J gene: TRBJ2-3; CDR3 length: 18; CDR3 protein: CASSYSLAGDIYTDTQYF
V gene: TRBV7-3; J gene: TRBJ2-1; CDR3 length: 17; CDR3 protein: CASSLSRGQGANNEQFF
V gene: TRBV6-2/TRBV6-3; J gene: TRBJ1-5; CDR3 length: 17; CDR3 protein: CASSYSKGNPGNQPQHF
V gene: TRBV29-1; J gene: TRBJ2-7; CDR3 length: 15; CDR3 protein: CSVGTSGRLLWEQYF
V gene: TRBV11-2; J gene: TRBJ2-7; CDR3 length: 13; CDR3 protein: CASSPIVGYEQYF
V gene: TRBV12-3/TRBV12-4; J gene: TRBJ2-5; CDR3 length: 15; CDR3 protein: CASSKPTGGQETQYF
V gene: TRBV25-1; J gene: TRBJ2-7; CDR3 length: 13; CDR3 protein: CASSGDSYYEQYF
V gene: TRBV12-3/TRBV12-4; J gene: TRBJ2-2; CDR3 length: 16; CDR3 protein: CASSLTSGRDTGELFF
V gene: TRBV7-2; J gene: TRBJ1-2; CDR3 length: 14; CDR3 protein: CASSLMGGTVGYTF
V gene: TRBV30; J gene: TRBJ2-3; CDR3 length: 14; CDR3 protein: CAWGGQGNTDTQYF
V gene: TRBV5-5; J gene: TRBJ1-1; CDR3 length: 14; CDR3 protein: CASSLARMNTEAFF
V gene: TRBV7-9; J gene: TRBJ2-2; CDR3 length: 17; CDR3 protein: CASSRLVFGSNTGELFF
V gene: TRBV7-8; J gene: TRBJ1-2; CDR3 length: 15; CDR3 protein: CASSLMVGRFYGYTF
V gene: TRBV15; J gene: TRBJ1-1; CDR3 length: 14; CDR3 protein: CATSSEEGATEAFF
V gene: TRBV30; J gene: TRBJ1-4; CDR3 length: 16; CDR3 protein: CAWSGTGEATNEKLFF
V gene: TRBV14; J gene: TRBJ2-7; CDR3 length: 15; CDR3 protein: CASSPVPGILYEQYF
V gene: TRBV12-5; J gene: TRBJ1-1; CDR3 length: 13; CDR3 protein: CASGLDGMTEAFF
V gene: TRBV5-6; J gene: TRBJ2-2; CDR3 length: 18; CDR3 protein: CASSLPPTSGRRVGELFF
V gene: TRBV6-2/TRBV6-3; J gene: TRBJ2-2; CDR3 length: 14; CDR3 protein: CASSWGRYTGELFF
V gene: TRBV6-5; J gene: TRBJ1-1; CDR3 length: 14; CDR3 protein: CASRSNKPNTEAFF
V gene: TRBV5-1; J gene: TRBJ2-3; CDR3 length: 17; CDR3 protein: CASSLAPGTGISDTQYF
V gene: TRBV10-3; J gene: TRBJ2-1; CDR3 length: 14; CDR3 protein: CAISGDPSWGEQFF
V gene: TRBV7-9; J gene: TRBJ2-2; CDR3 length: 16; CDR3 protein: CASSLERTANTGELFF
V gene: TRBV12-3/TRBV12-4; J gene: TRBJ2-4; CDR3 length: 16; CDR3 protein: CASSLGGGLAKNIQYF
V gene: TRBV11-2; J gene: TRBJ2-1; CDR3 length: 15; CDR3 protein: CASSSLGTPDGEQFF
V gene: TRBV5-1; J gene: TRBJ1-6; CDR3 length: 15; CDR3 protein: CASSWTGEKYSPLHF
V gene: TRBV3-1; J gene: TRBJ2-5; CDR3 length: 16; CDR3 protein: CASSRRLAGRSETQYF
V gene: TRBV6-1; J gene: TRBJ1-1; CDR3 length: 15; CDR3 protein: CASSMSGTVNTEAFF
V gene: TRBV20-1; J gene: TRBJ2-5; CDR3 length: 18; CDR3 protein: CSARDPQVGSYKEETQYF
V gene: TRBV6-6; J gene: TRBJ1-5; CDR3 length: 12; CDR3 protein: CASSYEGSLLHF
V gene: TRBV4-3; J gene: TRBJ2-7; CDR3 length: 13; CDR3 protein: CASSQERASEQYF
V gene: TRBV9; J gene: TRBJ2-1; CDR3 length: 16; CDR3 protein: CASSQGGRGMYNEQFF
V gene: TRBV4-1; J gene: TRBJ2-3; CDR3 length: 18; CDR3 protein: CASSQEGSMGRSTDTQYF
V gene: TRBV10-2; J gene: TRBJ1-5; CDR3 length: 14; CDR3 protein: CASSRPPPNQPQHF
V gene: TRBV5-6; J gene: TRBJ2-7; CDR3 length: 17; CDR3 protein: CASSLAVFGTGRYEQYF
V gene: TRBV15; J gene: TRBJ1-3; CDR3 length: 15; CDR3 protein: CATNSGTYSGNTIYF
V gene: TRBV4-2; J gene: TRBJ2-5; CDR3 length: 16; CDR3 protein: CASSQDFTSGGETQYF
V gene: TRBV7-8; J gene: TRBJ2-3; CDR3 length: 15; CDR3 protein: CASSRDTWNTDTQYF
V gene: TRBV5-5; J gene: TRBJ2-3; CDR3 length: 15; CDR3 protein: CASSPGGTLTDTQYF
V gene: TRBV24-1; J gene: TRBJ2-5; CDR3 length: 15; CDR3 protein: CATSGTWASQETQYF
V gene: TRBV11-3; J gene: TRBJ2-1; CDR3 length: 16; CDR3 protein: CASSPPGLDLYNEQFF
V gene: TRBV12-3/TRBV12-4; J gene: TRBJ2-5; CDR3 length: 14; CDR3 protein: CASSQRTFQETQYF
V gene: TRBV7-2; J gene: TRBJ2-7; CDR3 length: 15; CDR3 protein: CASSHTPGFSYEQYF
V gene: TRBV7-2; J gene: TRBJ2-7; CDR3 length: 14; CDR3 protein: CASSLGETAYEQYF
V gene: TRBV29-1; J gene: TRBJ2-1; CDR3 length: 13; CDR3 protein: CSVDPGLINEQFF
V gene: TRBV4-3; J gene: TRBJ2-1; CDR3 length: 15; CDR3 protein: CASSRGSGRVDEQFF
V gene: TRBV5-1; J gene: TRBJ2-7; CDR3 length: 16; CDR3 protein: CASSWVVTGTTYEQYF
V gene: TRBV27; J gene: TRBJ2-2; CDR3 length: 14; CDR3 protein: CASSTGGFTGELFF
V gene: TRBV9; J gene: TRBJ2-3; CDR3 length: 14; CDR3 protein: CASSAQYSTDTQYF
V gene: TRBV14; J gene: TRBJ1-4; CDR3 length: 15; CDR3 protein: CASSQVTGGNGKLFF
V gene: TRBV6-5; J gene: TRBJ2-4; CDR3 length: 18; CDR3 protein: CASSYSKSGRGAKNIQYF